This is a list of T cell receptor beta chains from one sample in a study of shared T cell receptors in the human thymus. Sequenced by immunoSEQ multiplex PCR; TCRdb stores in-frame clones only, minus some. In the table there are roughly 700,000 clones, over 75% of which are singletons. These data were also filed under a second study, of human thymus T cells.

Source material: thymocytes. These receptors originate from a boy younger than two with a congenital heart defect. Both conserved end residues are part of each CDR3. The order of the fields is D gene, J gene, CDR3 length, clone size, V gene, CDR3 protein, CDR3 DNA. A D gene is named only where the DNA matches it firmly. For some rows the clone size is stated as once, few or many, or as a class when expanded; others skip it.

-	TRBJ2-6	19	-	TRBV4-3	CASSQDPFLQDSGANVLTF	TGCGCCAGCAGCCAAGATCCCTTCCTGCAGGACTCTGGGGCCAACGTCCTGACTTTC
TRBD1	TRBJ2-1	14	once	TRBV27	CASSFGQAYNEQFF	TGTGCCAGCAGTTTTGGACAGGCCTACAATGAGCAGTTCTTC
-	TRBJ2-5	16	-	TRBV5-1	CASSFLDKAVSETQYF	TGCGCCAGCAGCTTCCTCGACAAAGCGGTCTCAGAGACCCAGTACTTC
-	TRBJ2-7	13	-	TRBV7-6	CASSLGGNYEQYF	TGTGCCAGCAGCTTAGGCGGGAACTACGAGCAGTACTTC
-	TRBJ2-7	13	-	TRBV27	CASRRTISGEQYF	TGTGCCAGCAGGAGGACGATTAGCGGCGAGCAGTACTTC
TRBD1	TRBJ1-2	18	-	TRBV7-2	CASSSTWTGGILNYGYTF	TGTGCCAGCAGCTCCACCTGGACAGGGGGTATACTAAACTATGGCTACACCTTC
TRBD1	TRBJ1-5	16	-	TRBV4-3	CASSQDPGGPNQPQHF	TGCGCCAGCAGCCAAGACCCAGGGGGGCCAAATCAGCCCCAGCATTTT
TRBD1	TRBJ2-7	14	-	TRBV6-5	CASRGAGGHYEQYF	TGTGCCAGCAGAGGGGCAGGGGGCCACTACGAGCAGTACTTC
TRBD1	TRBJ2-7	15	-	TRBV6-1	CASREGQGPSYEQYF	TGTGCCAGCAGGGAGGGACAGGGGCCTTCCTACGAGCAGTACTTC
TRBD1	TRBJ1-1	17	-	TRBV19	CASSSRRTGGRNTEAFF	TGTGCCAGTAGTTCCAGGCGGACAGGGGGAAGGAACACTGAAGCTTTCTTT
-	TRBJ2-7	12	-	TRBV29-1	CSVGAGWREQYF	TGCAGCGTTGGGGCAGGGTGGCGCGAGCAGTACTTC
TRBD1	TRBJ2-7	14	-	TRBV5-4	CASTLGQGATEQYF	TGTGCCAGCACCCTTGGACAGGGGGCTACGGAACAGTACTTC
-	TRBJ1-1	13	-	TRBV30	CASSGRTETEAFF	TGTGCCTCCTCAGGGAGGACGGAGACTGAAGCTTTCTTT
-	TRBJ2-7	16	once	TRBV2	CASSGPGSTETYEQYF	TGTGCCAGCAGTGGGCCCGGGAGTACCGAGACCTACGAGCAGTACTTC
-	TRBJ2-7	11	-	TRBV5-6	CASSSEGEQYF	TGTGCCAGCAGCTCGGAGGGCGAGCAGTACTTC
-	TRBJ1-5	17	-	TRBV21-1	CASSTLPGGGGDQPQHF	TGTGCCAGCAGCACCCTCCCGGGAGGGGGCGGGGATCAGCCCCAGCATTTT
-	TRBJ1-1	13	-	TRBV7-9	CASSPAGNTEAFF	TGTGCCAGCAGCCCGGCGGGGAACACTGAAGCTTTCTTT
-	TRBJ2-2	14	-	TRBV7-7	CASRPDWNTGELFF	TGTGCCAGCAGACCTGACTGGAACACCGGGGAGCTGTTTTTT
TRBD1	TRBJ1-1	15	-	TRBV5-1	CASSLTTGGHTEAFF	TGCGCCAGCAGCTTAACCACAGGGGGCCACACTGAAGCTTTCTTT
TRBD1	TRBJ1-2	16	few	TRBV5-1	CASSLESTGWNYGYTF	TGCGCCAGCAGCTTGGAATCGACAGGGTGGAACTATGGCTACACCTTC
TRBD2	TRBJ2-1	14	-	TRBV2	CASSVRTSGKEQFF	TGTGCCAGCAGCGTTCGGACTAGCGGGAAAGAGCAGTTCTTC
TRBD1	TRBJ2-1	14	-	TRBV29-1	CSAHRGSTYNEQFF	TGCAGCGCCCACAGGGGTTCCACCTACAATGAGCAGTTCTTC
TRBD1	TRBJ1-5	15	once	TRBV19	CASSGQTGGPKPQHF	TGTGCCAGTAGTGGTCAGACAGGGGGCCCGAAGCCCCAGCATTTT
TRBD2	TRBJ2-5	13	-	TRBV29-1	CSSAPNQRGTQYF	TGCAGCTCGGCGCCGAATCAGCGGGGGACCCAGTACTTC
TRBD1	TRBJ2-2	15	-	TRBV7-2	CASSYRDRNTGELFF	TGTGCCAGCAGCTACCGGGACAGGAACACCGGGGAGCTGTTTTTT
TRBD2	TRBJ2-2	20	-	TRBV5-1	CASSLEGIETSGSVTGELFF	TGCGCCAGCAGCTTGGAAGGGATTGAGACTAGCGGGAGTGTCACCGGGGAGCTGTTTTTT
-	TRBJ2-5	14	-	TRBV29-1	CSVGPSGAGETQYF	TGCAGCGTTGGCCCCTCAGGGGCCGGCGAGACCCAGTACTTC
TRBD1	TRBJ1-4	15	-	TRBV30	CAWNAGAGGHEKLFF	TGTGCCTGGAACGCGGGCGCAGGGGGGCATGAAAAACTGTTTTTT
-	TRBJ2-3	14	-	TRBV6-1	CASSEGRSTDTQYF	TGTGCCAGCAGTGAAGGGAGGAGCACAGATACGCAGTATTTT
-	TRBJ2-2	15	-	TRBV6-1	CASSVTTQGTGELFF	TGTGCCAGCAGTGTTACAACCCAGGGAACCGGGGAGCTGTTTTTT
-	TRBJ2-7	12	-	TRBV9	CASSKRENEQYF	TGTGCCAGCAGCAAACGGGAGAACGAGCAGTACTTC